One sample yielded the 19 T cell receptor beta chains listed below, sequenced in a study of T cells in Graves' hyperthyroidism and ophthalmopathy. TCR beta CDR3 sequences were amplified from RNA transcripts. The primer set for the first-round RT-PCR of the TCR CDR3 was HTBI. A single record per CDR3 protein comes from TCRdb applying MiXCR to the multiplex PCR reads. Among approximately 400,000 distinct CDR3 sequences listed, approximately 15% were seen once. Sequences were obtained from blood. These TCRs come from a woman aged 18 to 35 with Graves' hyperthyroidism.

This clonotype was observed many times. The rearrangement links TRBV20-1 to TRBJ2-7; 9 bases are a match to TRBD1. V lost 1 base, J lost 7 bases, and 8 bases stayed unmatched. The V gene's germline CDR1 is DFQATT and CDR2 SNEGSKA (reference sequence). This CDR3 has 14 residues. The CDR3 nucleotides read TGCAGTGCTAGAGGAGGACAGGGGATGGAAGAGCAGTACTTC. This encodes CSARGGQGMEEQYF.

Only a few counts were recorded for this clonotype. The chain carries TRBV14 and TRBJ2-5, with 12 bases that match TRBD2. Losses at the gene ends were 1 base for V and 5 bases for J; bases not matched to a gene: 8. The length of the CDR3 is 17 residues. CDR1 is SGHDN and CDR2 is FVKESK in the germline V gene. The CDR3 region has the DNA TGTGCCAGCAGCCAAGGGCTAAGGACTAGCGGGGTGGAGACCCAGTACTTC. Encoded protein: CASSQGLRTSGVETQYF. The full variable domain, with the rest looked up from reference TRBV14 and TRBJ2-5, is EAGVTQFPSHSVIEKGQTVTLRCDPISGHDNLYWYRRVMGKEIKFLLHFVKESKQDESGMPNNRFLAERTGGTYSTLKVQPAELEDSGVYFCASSQGLRTSGVETQYFGPGTRLLVL.

This clonotype was picked up many times. This rearrangement joins TRBV5-8 to TRBJ1-5, with D possibly matching TRBD1 (5 bases). CDR3 size: 14 residues. V lost 3 bases to trimming and J lost 3 bases, with 10 bases between them. Germline CDR1 SGHTS, CDR2 YDEGEE. The CDR3 loop reads CASSWRGINQPQHF. Written as DNA, the CDR3 is TGTGCCAGCAGCTGGCGGGGGATCAATCAGCCCCAGCATTTT.

This clonotype was seen more than once but under ten times. The CDR3 coding sequence is TGTGCCAGCAGCCAAAACCGGGACAGGGGCTGGAATGAGCAGTTCTTC. Translation gives CASSQNRDRGWNEQFF. V is TRBV3-1 and J is TRBJ2-1, with 10 positions matching TRBD1. V shed 2 bases, J shed 7 bases, and the junction held 8 bases outside the gene matches. The CDR3 spans 16 residues. Germline V CDR1 and CDR2: LGHDT, YNNKEL (reference sequence).

A few counts support this clonotype. This sequence joins TRBV5-5 and TRBJ1-5; 7 positions agree with TRBD1. Germline V CDR1 and CDR2: SGHKS, YYEKEE (reference sequence). The trim removed 5 bases at V and 1 base at J, leaving 12 bases unmatched. This CDR3 spans 17 amino acids. The CDR3 nucleotides are TGTGCCAGCAGGTTTGGGACAGTAAATCTGAGCAATCAGCCCCAGCATTTT. Amino acid sequence: CASRFGTVNLSNQPQHF.

This clonotype occurred a few times. The rearrangement uses TRBV5-6 and TRBJ2-1, with D possibly being TRBD1 (5 bases). Between the trimmed V and J ends, which lost 6 bases and 0 bases, there was a span of 10 bases. This CDR3 region has 14 residues. In germline, CDR1 is SGHDT, CDR2 YYEEEE. The CDR3 loop reads CASTPTASYNEQFF. CDR3 DNA sequence: TGTGCCAGCACCCCGACAGCCTCCTACAATGAGCAGTTCTTC.

Here the CDR3 reads CASSLWGWSGRVVEQFF. Written as DNA, the CDR3 is TGTGCCAGCAGTTTATGGGGGTGGAGCGGGAGGGTCGTTGAGCAGTTCTTC. V and J are TRBV12-3 or TRBV12-4 and TRBJ2-1; 10 positions agree with TRBD2. The CDR3 spans 17 residues. With 2 bases clipped from V and 9 bases from J, the junction kept 13 bases outside the gene matches.

This clonotype was counted ten times or more. The chain couples TRBV7-9 to TRBJ2-5; possibly TRBD1 for D (5 bases). This CDR3 contains 13 residues. Germline V gene sequence: CDR1 SEHNR, CDR2 FQNEAQ (reference sequence). V was pared by 7 bases and J by 6 bases, with 15 bases between. The CDR3 nucleotides read TGTGCCAGCAAGCAGGACACGGAGAAGACCCAGTACTTC. It is translated as CASKQDTEKTQYF.

V gene TRBV29-1 combines with J gene TRBJ2-7; 9 positions match TRBD2. J gave up 4 bases and V 5 bases, and 12 bases lay outside the gene matches. The CDR3 loop spans 15 amino acids. Looked up from germline, CDR1 is SQVTM and CDR2 is ANQGSEA. CDR3 protein: CSVSKWSSGAYEQYF. Here the CDR3 DNA reads TGCAGCGTTAGTAAATGGTCTAGCGGGGCGTACGAGCAGTACTTC.

The gene calls are TRBV19 and TRBJ2-2; D possibly corresponds to TRBD1 (5 bases). Germline CDR1 LNHDA, CDR2 SQIVND (reference sequence). The CDR3 is 15 residues long. Trimming pared 0 bases from V and 5 bases from J, leaving 10 bases between. CDR3 sequence: CASSIDRRDTGELFF. The CDR3 DNA is TGTGCCAGTAGTATAGATCGCAGGGATACCGGGGAGCTGTTTTTT.

The rearrangement links TRBV27 to TRBJ1-2; 7 bases match TRBD1. Germline values: CDR1 MNHEY, CDR2 SMNVEV (reference sequence). V lost 2 bases to trimming and J lost 6 bases; unmatched junction nucleotides: 12. The CDR3 runs 16 residues. The CDR3 sequence is CASSLPVTGTEHGYTF. CDR3 DNA sequence: TGTGCCAGCAGTTTACCGGTGACCGGGACAGAACATGGCTACACCTTC.

This clonotype was seen repeatedly, ten times or more. The V call is TRBV6-2 or TRBV6-3, the J call TRBJ2-7, with a tentative D call TRBD1 (5 bases). This CDR3 region has 15 residues. Germline CDR1 is MNHEY and CDR2 is SVGEGT. The V end lost 0 bases, the J end lost 0 bases, and 9 bases lay between the germline ends. CDR3 nucleotides: TGTGCCAGCAGTTACTCGAAGCAGGGCTCCTACGAGCAGTACTTC. It yields the protein CASSYSKQGSYEQYF.

This clonotype has at least ten counts. This chain connects TRBV20-1 to TRBJ2-1; TRBD1 aligns across 10 bases. The germline V gene encodes CDR1 DFQATT and CDR2 SNEGSKA (reference sequence). V lost 6 bases and J lost 4; bases outside the gene matches: 9. The CDR3 covers 15 residues. The CDR3 loop reads CSAKKDRGVYNEQFF. Written as DNA, the CDR3 is TGCAGTGCCAAAAAGGACAGGGGGGTTTACAATGAGCAGTTCTTC.

This clonotype was seen ten or more times. The rearrangement links TRBV2 to TRBJ2-7; D ambiguous. V was shortened by 6 bases and J by 2 bases, with 14 bases between the two germline ends. The CDR3 extends over 14 amino acids. Germline CDR1 reads SNHLY; CDR2 reads FYNNEI. The CDR3 spells CASSPRALAYEQYF. In nucleotides, the CDR3 is TGTGCCAGCAGCCCCCGGGCCCTAGCCTACGAGCAGTACTTC.

This clonotype came up many times. The chain is built from TRBV20-1 and TRBJ1-1; TRBD1 matches at 8 bases. The V gene end was trimmed by 7 bases and the J gene end by 3 bases; junction bases not matched to a gene: 4. The CDR3 runs to 12 residues. In germline, CDR1 is DFQATT, CDR2 SNEGSKA (reference sequence). CDR3 amino acids: CSVATGDTEAFF. Written as DNA, the CDR3 is TGCAGTGTTGCGACAGGGGACACTGAAGCTTTCTTT.

This clonotype came up many times. The V gene is TRBV20-1, the J gene TRBJ2-7, with 8 nucleotides matching TRBD2. CDR3 length: 16 residues. Germline values: CDR1 DFQATT, CDR2 SNEGSKA (reference sequence). V dropped 2 bases and J dropped 4; count of bases not matched to a gene: 13. The CDR3 is CSARSPPASGLYEQYF. Written as DNA, the CDR3 is TGCAGTGCTAGATCCCCCCCGGCTAGCGGGTTATACGAGCAGTACTTC.

Turning to this clonotype: This may come from a read error, since a much larger clone is one base off. The chain is built from TRBV6-2 or TRBV6-3 and TRBJ1-2, with 9 bases matching TRBD1. The CDR3 totals 14 residues. From germline, CDR1 is MNHEY and CDR2 SVGEGT. The CDR3 DNA reads as TGTGCCAGCTTAACAGGGGGCAGGCGCTATGGCCACACCTTC. Translating it yields CASLTGGRRYGHTF.

This clonotype was observed many times. This sequence joins TRBV7-8 and TRBJ2-7; D is unresolved. Trimming pared 5 bases from V and 6 bases from J, leaving 17 bases between. Germline CDR1 SGHVS, CDR2 FQNEAQ. The CDR3 extends over 14 amino acids. The CDR3 DNA reads as TGTGCCAGCAGCCCCTATGTCCAGCCCGGCGAGCAGTACTTC. The encoded protein is CASSPYVQPGEQYF.

This clonotype was seen repeatedly, ten times or more. The rearrangement joins TRBV7-3 to TRBJ2-7; D is perhaps TRBD2 (6 bases). The CDR3 totals 13 residues. V shed 6 bases and J shed 2 bases, with 11 bases lying between them. CDR1 is SGHTA and CDR2 is FQGTGA in the germline V gene. The CDR3 nucleotides read TGTGCCAGCAGTCTAGCGCGGACCTACGAGCAGTACTTC. Residues: CASSLARTYEQYF.